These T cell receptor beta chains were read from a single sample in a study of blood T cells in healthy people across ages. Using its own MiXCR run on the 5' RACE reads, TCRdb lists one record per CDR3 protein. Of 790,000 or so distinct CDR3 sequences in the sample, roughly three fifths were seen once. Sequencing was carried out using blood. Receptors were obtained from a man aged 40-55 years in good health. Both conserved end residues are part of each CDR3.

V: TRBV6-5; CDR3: CASNNGGTDTQYF
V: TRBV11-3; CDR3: CATQIQGASRQYF
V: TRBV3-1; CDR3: CASSGGAAGSIQYF
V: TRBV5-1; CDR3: CASSFGQWSSYEQYF
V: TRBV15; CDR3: CATSREEATREQYF
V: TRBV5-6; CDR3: CASLGGVSSYEQYF
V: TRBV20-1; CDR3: CSASPRGKGRRQETQYF
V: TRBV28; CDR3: CASNGVDGREQPNEQFF
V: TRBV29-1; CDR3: CSDSSGDYGYTF
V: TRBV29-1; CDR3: CSVDKGETQYF
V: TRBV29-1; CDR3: CSVDSGTQETQYF
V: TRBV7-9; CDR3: CASVRTDNYGYTF
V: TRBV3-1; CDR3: CASSQGDRAYNSPLHF
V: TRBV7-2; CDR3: CASRDSQGPYEQYF
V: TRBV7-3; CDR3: CASSPTGGSYGYTF
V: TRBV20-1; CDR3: CSADASGGKDTQYF
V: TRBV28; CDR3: CASSLPRPQETQYF